Shown below are 26 T cell receptor beta chains from a single sample sequenced in a study of cytomegalovirus exposure and HLA in healthy donors. The PCR was carried out with 60 Vbeta primers and 13 Jbeta primers. Generated by immunoSEQ multiplex PCR, the TCRdb table keeps only in-frame clones and is missing some. This repertoire shows about 150,000 clones, approximately 77% found once; its top ten account for 1.2% to 1.5%. The sequenced material came from PBMCs. The receptors stem from a man aged 18 to 30 in good health and CMV-seronegative.

The count of this clone is one. The chain joins TRBV6-1 to TRBJ2-1; tentatively, D is TRBD2 (5 bases). The ends were cut back, 1 base at V and 9 bases at J, with 13 bases in the middle. The CDR3 is 14 amino acids. CDR1 is MNHNS and CDR2 is SASEGT in the germline V gene. The CDR3 spells CASSEVQRRSEQFF. The CDR3 coding sequence is TGTGCCAGCAGTGAAGTCCAGCGGCGGAGTGAGCAGTTCTTC.

The J gene is TRBJ2-4, the V gene TRBV7-6; a weak D match, TRBD1 (6 bases). From germline, CDR1 is SGHVS and CDR2 FNYEAQ. The V end was cut by 5 bases, the J end by 6 bases, with 11 bases between. This CDR3 has 13 amino acids. The CDR3 coding sequence is TGTGCCAGCAGCCCGCTAGGGGGAAACATTCAGTACTTC. Its protein is CASSPLGGNIQYF.

The CDR3 nucleotides read TGTGCCAGCAGCGCTGGAGGTGGCGGAGAGACCCAGTACTTC. It codes for CASSAGGGGETQYF. The genes are TRBV5-4 and TRBJ2-5, with a weak D call TRBD2 (5 bases). V was pared by 4 bases and J by 4 bases, with 14 bases between. This CDR3 has 14 residues. Germline-derived CDR1 and CDR2 are SGHNT and YYREEE (reference sequence).

In this sample, this clone turned up a few times. The chain employs TRBV19 and TRBJ2-7, with a tentative D call TRBD2 (6 bases). Trimming took off 3 bases at V and 0 bases at J, with 12 bases between the two ends. The CDR3 length is 15 residues. Germline V gene lookup returns CDR1 LNHDA and CDR2 SQIVND (reference sequence). The CDR3 spells CASSIGGISSYEQYF. CDR3 nucleotides: TGTGCCAGTAGTATTGGAGGGATAAGCTCCTACGAGCAGTACTTC. The whole variable domain, filled in from reference TRBV19 and TRBJ2-7, reads DGGITQSPKYLFRKEGQNVTLSCEQNLNHDAMYWYRQDPGQGLRLIYYSQIVNDFQKGDIAEGYSVSREKKESFPLTVTSAQKNPTAFYLCASSIGGISSYEQYFGPGTRLTVT.

This clone was picked up one time. In DNA, the CDR3 is TGTGCCAGCAGCTTTATGTTGGGCAGGGAAGAGACCCAGTACTTC. Translated: CASSFMLGREETQYF. V is TRBV5-4 and J is TRBJ2-5; weak D call: TRBD1 (5 bases). Germline CDR1 reads SGHNT; CDR2 reads YYREEE (reference sequence). The CDR3 contains 15 residues. The V end was cut by 2 bases, the J end by 3 bases, with 14 bases between.

The chain has TRBV19 and TRBJ2-1; 13 nucleotides line up with TRBD2. The CDR3 is made up of 16 amino acids. The V gene's germline CDR1 is LNHDA and CDR2 SQIVND (reference sequence). With 3 bases clipped from V and 4 bases from J, the junction kept 3 bases outside the gene matches. The CDR3 DNA is TGTGCCAGTAGTATTCTACTAGCGGGGGGGTACAATGAGCAGTTCTTC. This codes for CASSILLAGGYNEQFF.

The V gene is TRBV11-2, the J gene TRBJ2-3; weak D call: TRBD2 (6 bases). V lost 2 bases and J 3 bases, leaving 12 bases between the germline ends. CDR1 SGHAT and CDR2 FQNNGV come from the germline V gene. The CDR3 length is 15 residues. CDR3 DNA sequence: TGTGCCAGCAGCTTACCGGGAGCCTTTACAGATACGCAGTATTTT. Residues: CASSLPGAFTDTQYF.

The genes are TRBV29-1 and TRBJ2-3; the match to TRBD1 covers 7 bases. CDR1 is SQVTM, CDR2 ANQGSEA, per germline. The V and J ends lost 8 bases and 6 bases, in that order; junction bases with no gene match: 11. This CDR3 comprises 13 residues. CDR3 bases: TGCAGCCCCCGGACAGGAAATGGGGATACGCAGTATTTT. This gives the protein CSPRTGNGDTQYF.

This clone has just one count. The V gene is TRBV4-3, the J gene TRBJ1-5; 8 bases map to TRBD1. There are 16 residues in the CDR3. J lost 7 bases, V lost 1 base, and 9 bases had no gene match. The germline V gene has CDR1 LGHNA and CDR2 YSLEER. The CDR3 sequence is CASSQVQQGVWQPQHF. CDR3 bases: TGCGCCAGCAGCCAAGTCCAACAGGGGGTTTGGCAGCCCCAGCATTTT.

V is TRBV27 and J is TRBJ1-2; 10 bases align to TRBD1. The CDR3 is 13 residues long. The ends lost 6 bases at V and 8 bases at J; junction bases unmatched: 6. Germline lookup yields CDR1 MNHEY and CDR2 SMNVEV (reference sequence). This CDR3 reads CASRDPGQGGYTF. The CDR3 DNA reads as TGTGCCAGCAGGGACCCGGGACAGGGGGGCTACACCTTC.

This clone was found a few times. V is TRBV15 and J is TRBJ1-1, with TRBD1 matching over 9 bases. The CDR3 totals 15 residues. The V gene end was trimmed by 4 bases and the J gene end by 9 bases; junction bases not matched to a gene: 12. Germline V gives CDR1 LNHNV, CDR2 YYDKDF (reference sequence). The CDR3 loop reads CATSNRGPQGTQAFF. The CDR3 DNA reads TGTGCCACCAGCAACAGGGGGCCCCAGGGGACACAAGCTTTCTTT.

This chain links TRBV27 with TRBJ1-5; TRBD1 aligns across 7 bases. Unmatched junction bases numbered 11, after V lost 0 bases and J lost 0 bases. From germline, CDR1 is MNHEY and CDR2 SMNVEV (reference sequence). The CDR3 is 19 residues long. CDR3 in amino acids: CASSLSPPGTDYSNQPQHF. CDR3 nucleotides: TGTGCCAGCAGTTTATCTCCCCCCGGGACAGATTATAGCAATCAGCCCCAGCATTTT.

The V and J genes are TRBV5-6 and TRBJ2-3, with D perhaps TRBD2 (6 bases). The CDR3 runs to 13 residues. V lost 4 bases to trimming and J lost 2 bases, with 8 bases between them. The germline gives CDR1 SGHDT, CDR2 YYEEEE. This CDR3 reads CASSTDYTDTQYF. CDR3 DNA: TGTGCCAGCAGCACGGACTACACAGATACGCAGTATTTT.

The rearrangement joins TRBV7-2 to TRBJ2-1; 10 bases are shared with TRBD1. This CDR3 spans 17 amino acids. V trimming: 5 bases; J trimming: 0 bases; junction bases outside the gene matches: 7. Looked up from germline, CDR1 is SGHTA and CDR2 is FQGNSA. The CDR3 nucleotides read TGTGCCAGCAGCCTCTGGACAGGGGGGACCTCCTACAATGAGCAGTTCTTC. It encodes CASSLWTGGTSYNEQFF. Looking up the rest from reference TRBV7-2 and TRBJ2-1 gives the full variable domain: GAGVSQSPSNKVTEKGKDVELRCDPISGHTALYWYRQSLGQGLEFLIYFQGNSAPDKSGLPSDRFSAERTGGSVSTLTIQRTQQEDSAVYLCASSLWTGGTSYNEQFFGPGTRLTVL.

V usage is TRBV13 and J usage is TRBJ2-5, with 7 bases identical to TRBD1. Unmatched junction bases numbered 0, after V lost 1 base and J lost 1 base. The CDR3 contains 14 residues. Germline values: CDR1 PRHDT, CDR2 FYEKMQ (reference sequence). The CDR3 coding sequence is TGTGCCAGCAGCTTAGCAGGGGGCCAAGAGACCCAGTACTTC. This encodes CASSLAGGQETQYF.

This clone was recorded once. The V gene is TRBV6-1, the J gene TRBJ1-1; D is possibly TRBD1 (5 bases). This CDR3 is 14 amino acids long. Germline V lookup: CDR1 MNHNS, CDR2 SASEGT. V was cut by 7 bases and J by 4 bases, with 16 bases left in between. CDR3 sequence reads: CASNLGGSGTEAFF. The CDR3 coding sequence is TGTGCCAGCAACCTCGGGGGGTCCGGCACTGAAGCTTTCTTT.

The chain carries TRBV7-8 and TRBJ2-2; 13 bases fit TRBD2. Germline V gene data show CDR1 as SGHVS and CDR2 as FQNEAQ. The CDR3 runs to 16 residues. The V segment lost 8 bases and the J segment 5 bases; nucleotides outside the gene matches: 8. The CDR3 loop is CASRTPLAGGTGELFF. As DNA, the CDR3 is TGTGCCAGCCGGACCCCACTAGCGGGAGGGACCGGGGAGCTGTTTTTT. The full variable domain, completed using reference TRBV7-8 and TRBJ2-2, is GAGVSQSPRYKVAKRGQDVALRCDPISGHVSLFWYQQALGQGPEFLTYFQNEAQLDKSGLPSDRFFAERPEGSVSTLKIQRTQQEDSAVYLCASRTPLAGGTGELFFGEGSRLTVL.

The J gene is TRBJ2-1, the V gene TRBV6-5; the match to TRBD2 covers 13 bases. This CDR3 contains 15 residues. Germline V gene data show CDR1 as MNHEY and CDR2 as SVGAGI. V was pared by 8 bases and J by 5 bases, with 6 bases of the junction left unmatched. This CDR3 is CASGRTSGRDNEQFF. DNA of the CDR3: TGTGCCAGCGGTCGAACTAGCGGGAGGGACAATGAGCAGTTCTTC.

V gene TRBV28 combines with J gene TRBJ2-3, with 10 bases matching TRBD1. V was pared by 5 bases and J by 2 bases, with 7 bases of the junction left unmatched. The CDR3 length is 16 residues. The V gene's germline CDR1 is MDHEN and CDR2 SYDVKM. CDR3 nucleotides: TGTGCCAGCAGTGTACTCGGGACAGGGGACACAGATACGCAGTATTTT. Encoded protein: CASSVLGTGDTDTQYF.

As for this clone: A junction end diverges from the germline sequence, so it may reflect a read error. The chain is built from TRBV7-9 and TRBJ1-2, with no clear D. CDR3 length: 14 amino acids. Germline CDR1 reads SEHNR; CDR2 reads FQNEAQ (reference sequence). This CDR3 reads CSSSLDRGVHGYTF. As DNA, the CDR3 is TGTTCCAGCAGCTTAGATCGCGGGGTCCATGGCTACACCTTC.

This clone was found a few times. The V gene is TRBV5-4, the J gene TRBJ2-3; 7 bases map to TRBD1. V lost 3 bases, J lost 2 bases, and 6 bases stayed unmatched. Per the germline V gene, CDR1 is SGHNT and CDR2 is YYREEE (reference sequence). The length of the CDR3 is 15 residues. The CDR3 sequence: CASSSGTAPTDTQYF. The CDR3 DNA sequence: TGTGCCAGCAGCTCGGGGACAGCTCCCACAGATACGCAGTATTTT.

The chain links TRBV19 to TRBJ2-7, with TRBD2 identical over 14 bases. J was trimmed by 1 base and V by 5 bases; bases with no gene match: 4. The germline CDR1 and CDR2 sequences are LNHDA and SQIVND (reference sequence). CDR3 size: 16 residues. Written as DNA, the CDR3 is TGTGCCAGTAGTTCAAGACTAGCGGGAGGGTCCTACGAGCAGTACTTC. Its protein product is CASSSRLAGGSYEQYF.

V gene TRBV4-3 combines with J gene TRBJ1-5; 8 bases align to TRBD1. This CDR3 is built from 15 residues. Unmatched junction bases numbered 8, after V lost 1 base and J lost 9 bases. Germline-derived CDR1 and CDR2 are LGHNA and YSLEER. CDR3 DNA sequence: TGCGCCAGCAGCCAAGGAACAGGGGGACGTTCGCCCCAGCATTTT. Its translation: CASSQGTGGRSPQHF.

The J gene is TRBJ2-7, the V gene TRBV27; D might be TRBD1 (6 bases). This CDR3 has 11 amino acids. From germline, CDR1 is MNHEY and CDR2 SMNVEV (reference sequence). V lost 8 bases and J lost 7, with 12 bases in between. CDR3 protein: CASSRGGEQYF. In DNA form, the CDR3 reads TGTGCCAGCTCCAGGGGCGGGGAGCAGTACTTC.

The chain is built from TRBV11-3 and TRBJ2-3; D ambiguous. V was clipped by 0 bases and J by 7 bases, with 5 bases between them. CDR3 length equals 12 residues. Germline V gene data show CDR1 as SGHNT and CDR2 as YENEEA. The CDR3 nucleotides read TGTGCCAGCAGCTTAGACCCATATACGCAGTATTTT. Translation gives CASSLDPYTQYF.

This chain joins TRBV27 and TRBJ2-5; 9 bases align to TRBD1. V lost 6 bases to trimming and J lost 5 bases; unmatched junction nucleotides: 10. Germline V CDR1 and CDR2: MNHEY, SMNVEV (reference sequence). The CDR3 consists of 15 residues. The DNA of the CDR3 is TGTGCCAGCAGAAAACCGGGACAGGGTGGGGAGACCCAGTACTTC. This sequence encodes CASRKPGQGGETQYF.